These 10 T cell receptor beta chains originate from one sample sequenced in a study of T-cell reconstitution after alpha-beta-depleted transplantation in children. Unique molecular identifiers were incorporated during preparation of the TCRbeta library. A single record per CDR3 protein comes from TCRdb applying MiXCR to the PCR reads. The table shows a few hundred thousand distinct CDR3 sequences, with around 25% occurring only once. Material: PBMCs, obtained before TCRalphabeta/CD19-depleted stem cell transplant. These receptors originate from a girl aged 2-10 years with Fanconi anemia, due to receive a stem cell transplant.

This chain links TRBV12-3 or TRBV12-4 with TRBJ2-1; 7 bases are a match to TRBD2. The CDR3 is made up of 13 amino acids. J gave up 8 bases and V 3 bases, and 4 bases lay outside the gene matches. The CDR3 reads CASSFGGEDEQFF. Written as DNA, the CDR3 is TGTGCCAGCAGTTTTGGGGGGGAGGATGAGCAGTTCTTC.

This clonotype was detected only a few times. In DNA form, the CDR3 reads TGCAGTGCTAAACGGGACTCCTACAATGAGCAGTTCTTC. It yields the protein CSAKRDSYNEQFF. The chain couples TRBV20-1 to TRBJ2-1; maybe TRBD2 (5 bases). Germline lookup yields CDR1 DFQATT and CDR2 SNEGSKA (reference sequence). Trimming stripped 4 bases from V and 0 bases from J, with 7 bases between. There are 13 residues in the CDR3.

This chain uses TRBV19 with TRBJ2-3, with TRBD1 matching 9 bases. CDR1 and CDR2 (germline): LNHDA, SQIVND (reference sequence). The CDR3 runs 16 residues. Trimming cost V 5 bases and J 2 bases; bases outside gene matches: 8. For the CDR3, the DNA is TGTGCCAGTAGTGCAACAGGGGGCATGAACACAGATACGCAGTATTTT. Translated, it gives CASSATGGMNTDTQYF. The whole variable domain, remainder taken from reference TRBV19 and TRBJ2-3, is DGGITQSPKYLFRKEGQNVTLSCEQNLNHDAMYWYRQDPGQGLRLIYYSQIVNDFQKGDIAEGYSVSREKKESFPLTVTSAQKNPTAFYLCASSATGGMNTDTQYFGPGTRLTVL.

The chain is built from TRBV6-1 and TRBJ2-1; 7 bases agree with TRBD1. V shed 7 bases, J shed 10 bases, and the junction held 10 bases outside the gene matches. The CDR3 spans 13 residues. Germline values: CDR1 MNHNS, CDR2 SASEGT. Written as DNA, the CDR3 is TGTGCCAGCACCCCGACAGGGTTGGGGGAGCAGTTCTTC. Amino acids: CASTPTGLGEQFF.

The V call is TRBV28, the J call TRBJ1-5; D uncertain. V shed 6 bases and J shed 4 bases, with 19 bases lying between them. The CDR3 length is 16 residues. CDR1 MDHEN and CDR2 SYDVKM come from the germline V gene. Here the CDR3 reads CASSQRLGRGNQPQHF. The CDR3 coding sequence is TGTGCCAGCAGCCAACGACTGGGTAGAGGGAATCAGCCCCAGCATTTT.

In its sample, this clonotype was seen many times. The gene calls are TRBV12-3 or TRBV12-4 and TRBJ2-3; D gene unclear. With 6 bases removed from V and 6 bases from J, the gap between germline ends came to 10 bases. The CDR3 is 12 residues long. CDR3 region: CASRTLRDTQYF. The CDR3 DNA follows: TGTGCCAGCAGGACCCTGCGCGATACGCAGTATTTT.

The rearrangement uses TRBV7-2 and TRBJ2-7, with 7 bases that match TRBD2. Losses at the gene ends were 5 bases for V and 4 bases for J; bases not matched to a gene: 8. The germline V gene encodes CDR1 SGHTA and CDR2 FQGNSA. The CDR3 loop spans 14 amino acids. Written as DNA, the CDR3 is TGTGCCAGCAGCCCGCCGGGACTAAAATACGAGCAGTACTTC. Its translation: CASSPPGLKYEQYF.

This clonotype has at least ten counts. This chain links TRBV29-1 with TRBJ2-7; D possibly uses TRBD1 or TRBD2 (5 bases each). From germline, CDR1 is SQVTM and CDR2 ANQGSEA. The V end was cut by 4 bases, the J end by 3 bases, with 13 bases between. The CDR3 is 13 residues long. The CDR3 spells CSVGGGSYYEQYF. As DNA, the CDR3 is TGCAGCGTTGGTGGGGGATCCTACTACGAGCAGTACTTC.

This clonotype was seen repeatedly, ten times or more. The V call is TRBV20-1, the J call TRBJ2-7, with D possibly matching TRBD1 (6 bases). Germline V CDR1 and CDR2: DFQATT, SNEGSKA (reference sequence). This CDR3 contains 13 residues. V lost 4 bases and J 4 bases, leaving 14 bases between the germline ends. CDR3: CSATPGTLYEQYF. The CDR3 DNA reads as TGCAGTGCTACCCCGGGGACACTGTACGAGCAGTACTTC.

V is TRBV9 and J is TRBJ2-7; D gene uncertain. Germline CDR1 SGDLS, CDR2 YYNGEE. The CDR3 loop spans 15 amino acids. V lost 1 base and J lost 6, with 17 bases in between. The CDR3 here is CASSVNPVLVTEQYF. The CDR3 nucleotides are TGTGCCAGCAGCGTAAATCCCGTCCTGGTGACCGAGCAGTACTTC.